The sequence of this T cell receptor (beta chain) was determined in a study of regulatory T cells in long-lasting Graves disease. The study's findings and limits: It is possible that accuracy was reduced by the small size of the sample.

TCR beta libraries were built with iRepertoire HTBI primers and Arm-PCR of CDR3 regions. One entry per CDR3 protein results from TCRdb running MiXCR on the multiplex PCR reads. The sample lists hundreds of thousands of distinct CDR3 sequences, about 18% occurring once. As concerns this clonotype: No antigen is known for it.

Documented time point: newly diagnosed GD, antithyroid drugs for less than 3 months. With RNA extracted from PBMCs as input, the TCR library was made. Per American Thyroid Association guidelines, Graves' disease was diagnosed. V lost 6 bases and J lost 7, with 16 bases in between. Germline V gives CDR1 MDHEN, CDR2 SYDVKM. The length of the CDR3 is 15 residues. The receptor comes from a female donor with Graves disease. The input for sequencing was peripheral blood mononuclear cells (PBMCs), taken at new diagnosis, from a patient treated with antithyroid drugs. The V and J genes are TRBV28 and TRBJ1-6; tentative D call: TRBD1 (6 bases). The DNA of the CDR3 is TGTGCCAGCAGAACCCCCAGGGGAAGCAATTCACCCCTCCACTTT. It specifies CASRTPRGSNSPLHF.